A single sample is the source of the 8 T cell receptor beta chains below, sequenced in a study of technical replicates of blood from a few donors. Assay: immunoSEQ multiplex PCR; the TCRdb copy retains only in-frame clones and omits some. This sample has 70,000 to 95,000 clones, with approximately 95% found just once. Specimen: T cells isolated from PBMCs. The receptor set was obtained from a human donor in good health.

The chain recombines TRBV4-1 with TRBJ2-5, with 9 nucleotides matching TRBD1. CDR3 length: 16 amino acids. The J segment lost 5 bases and the V segment lost 3 bases, leaving 10 bases of the junction unmatched. From germline, CDR1 is MGHRA and CDR2 YSYEKL. CDR3 sequence: CASSQAYRGRRETQYF. CDR3 DNA sequence: TGCGCCAGCAGCCAGGCTTACAGGGGGCGAAGGGAGACCCAGTACTTC.

The chain carries TRBV27 and TRBJ1-6; tentatively, D is TRBD1 (5 bases). Trimming removed 8 bases at V and 9 bases at J, with 20 bases between. CDR3 length: 15 residues. From germline, CDR1 is MNHEY and CDR2 SMNVEV (reference sequence). This CDR3 reads CASGNRGDGPSPLHF. The CDR3 DNA reads as TGTGCCAGCGGGAACCGGGGGGACGGACCTTCACCCCTCCACTTT.

The chain joins TRBV11-1 to TRBJ1-1; D not resolved. CDR1 and CDR2 (germline): SGHAT, FQDESV (reference sequence). The CDR3 covers 14 residues. Trimming shortened V by 1 base and J by 7 bases, and 13 bases separated the two germline ends. The CDR3 region is CASSLVSPHSEAFF. The CDR3 nucleotides read TGTGCCAGCAGCTTAGTTTCCCCACACAGTGAAGCTTTCTTT.

The table lists this clone with a count of one. This sequence joins TRBV5-1 and TRBJ2-7; D might be TRBD1 (6 bases). The CDR3 has 14 residues. CDR1 is SGHRS, CDR2 YFSETQ, per germline. The V and J ends lost 7 bases and 0 bases respectively, with 14 bases between them. The CDR3: CASLRDTNSYEQYF. As DNA, the CDR3 is TGCGCCAGCCTCAGGGACACCAACTCCTACGAGCAGTACTTC.

V usage is TRBV4-2 and J usage is TRBJ2-2, with TRBD2 matching over 9 bases. CDR3 length: 18 amino acids. V gave up 0 bases and J gave up 3 bases; unmatched junction bases: 8. Germline V gene sequence: CDR1 LGHNA, CDR2 YNFKEQ. The DNA of the CDR3 is TGTGCCAGCAGCCAAGACAGCGGGAGGCTTTCTGACACCGGGGAGCTGTTTTTT. Its translation is CASSQDSGRLSDTGELFF.

J is TRBJ2-6 and V is TRBV18; perhaps TRBD2 as D (6 bases). The CDR3 is 19 amino acids. In germline, CDR1 is KGHSH, CDR2 LQKENI. V was trimmed by 0 bases and J by 2 bases, leaving 17 bases between them. The CDR3 loop reads CASSPPTAGIQTGANVLTF. CDR3 sequence (DNA): TGTGCCAGCTCACCACCAACAGCGGGTATACAGACTGGGGCCAACGTCCTGACTTTC.

This clone was seen a single time. V is TRBV2 and J is TRBJ1-5; possibly TRBD1 for D (6 bases). Trimming removed 3 bases at V and 4 bases at J, with 16 bases between. Germline V gene sequence: CDR1 SNHLY, CDR2 FYNNEI. The CDR3 extends over 16 amino acids. The CDR3 region is CASSDSSVRGNQPQHF. DNA of the CDR3: TGTGCCAGCAGTGATAGCTCCGTTAGGGGGAATCAGCCCCAGCATTTT.

V is TRBV28 and J is TRBJ1-2; 8 bases line up with TRBD1. Losses at the gene ends were 6 bases for V and 8 bases for J; bases not matched to a gene: 11. The CDR3 runs to 14 residues. CDR1 is MDHEN and CDR2 is SYDVKM in the germline V gene. CDR3: CASRPPDRVSGYTF. The DNA of the CDR3 is TGTGCCAGCAGACCACCGGACAGGGTGAGCGGCTACACCTTC.